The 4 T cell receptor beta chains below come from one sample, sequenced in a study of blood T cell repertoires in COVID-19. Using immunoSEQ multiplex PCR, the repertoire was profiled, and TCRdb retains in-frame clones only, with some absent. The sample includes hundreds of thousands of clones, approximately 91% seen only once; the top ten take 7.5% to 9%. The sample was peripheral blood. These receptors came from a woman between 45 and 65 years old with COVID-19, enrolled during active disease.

The chain's CDR3 is CASSEARGRGNTEAFF. In nucleotides, the CDR3 is TGTGCCAGCAGTGAAGCGCGCGGCAGGGGGAACACTGAAGCTTTCTTT. J is TRBJ1-1 and V is TRBV6-1; perhaps TRBD1 as D (6 bases). CDR1 MNHNS and CDR2 SASEGT come from the germline V gene. V lost 0 bases and J 1 base, leaving 12 bases between the germline ends. CDR3 size: 16 residues.

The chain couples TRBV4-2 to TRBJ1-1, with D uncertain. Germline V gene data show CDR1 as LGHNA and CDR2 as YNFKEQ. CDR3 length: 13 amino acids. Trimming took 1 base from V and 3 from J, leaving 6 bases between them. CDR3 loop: CASSQVEDTEAFF. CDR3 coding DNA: TGTGCCAGCAGCCAAGTTGAGGACACTGAAGCTTTCTTT.

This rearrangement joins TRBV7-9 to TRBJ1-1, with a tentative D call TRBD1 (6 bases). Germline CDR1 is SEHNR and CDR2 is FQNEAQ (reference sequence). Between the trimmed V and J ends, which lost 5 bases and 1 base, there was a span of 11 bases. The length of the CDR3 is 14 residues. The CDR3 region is CASSKGGGNTEAFF. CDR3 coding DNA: TGTGCCAGCAGCAAAGGGGGAGGGAACACTGAAGCTTTCTTT.

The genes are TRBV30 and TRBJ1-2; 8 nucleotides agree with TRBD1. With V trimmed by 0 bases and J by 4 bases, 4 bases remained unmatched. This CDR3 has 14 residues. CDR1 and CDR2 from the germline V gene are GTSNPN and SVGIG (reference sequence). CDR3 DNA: TGTGCCTGGAGTGTAGGTGGACAGGGCTATGGCTACACCTTC. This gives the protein CAWSVGGQGYGYTF.